The present T cell receptor (beta chain) was sequenced within a study of CD8 T cells in Susac syndrome. The germline gives CDR1 SEHNR, CDR2 FQNEAQ (reference sequence). Trimming took 1 base from V and 5 from J, leaving 8 bases between them. This CDR3 is 13 amino acids long. cDNA came from around 0.5 to 1 ug RNA primed by random hexamers. Amplification of the TCR beta CDR3 was carried out by immunoSEQ multiplex PCR, which spanned a total of 54 Vbeta and 13 Jbeta segments. Each CDR3 protein is one row after TCRdb ran MiXCR on the immunoSEQ multiplex PCR reads. The sample yields about 200,000 distinct CDR3 sequences, roughly 94% seen once. TCR beta sequences were obtained from blood CD8+ and CD4+ T cells. Purification of the CD8+ and CD4+ T cells relied on negative isolation, and TEMRA cells underwent FACS enrichment.

This sequence was found in a human donor with multiple sclerosis. The chain links TRBV7-9 to TRBJ2-5; D is unresolved. The sample taken for sequencing was CD4+ T cells from PBMCs. CDR3 protein: CASSLGVAETQYF. CDR3 nucleotide sequence: TGTGCCAGCAGCTTAGGAGTCGCCGAGACCCAGTACTTC.